A single sample gave rise to the 8 T cell receptor beta chains below, sequenced in a study of metastatic and nonmetastatic thyroid tumors. Every patient was untreated before thyroid surgery. TCRdb reassembled clones from the PCR reads with MiXCR. The data hold tens of thousands of clones, with roughly 15% observed a single time. Sample: blood. The receptors were sampled from a female donor with papillary thyroid cancer or a benign thyroid nodule (not recorded which). Some clones in this sample may be carry-over from other donors' samples.

This clone was seen more than once but under ten times. This chain joins TRBV6-1 and TRBJ2-1, with D possibly matching TRBD2 (5 bases). The V end was cut by 10 bases, the J end by 5 bases, with 9 bases between. Germline loops: CDR1 MNHNS, CDR2 SASEGT. This CDR3 has 11 amino acids. CDR3 DNA: TGTGCCATCGGGGAGAACAATGAGCAGTTCTTC. Protein sequence: CAIGENNEQFF.

This clone was seen ten or more times. The chain carries TRBV7-9 and TRBJ2-7; perhaps TRBD2 as D (6 bases). The CDR3 covers 13 residues. CDR1 and CDR2 (germline): SEHNR, FQNEAQ (reference sequence). V dropped 1 base and J dropped 7 bases, with 11 bases sitting between them. CDR3 sequence: CASSLGGVGEQYF. In DNA form, the CDR3 reads TGTGCCAGCAGCTTAGGCGGGGTTGGGGAGCAGTACTTC.

This clone was detected a few times. The rearrangement joins TRBV18 to TRBJ1-1; a weak D match, TRBD1 (5 bases). The germline V and J ends were trimmed by 6 bases and 1 base, with 15 bases remaining between them. Germline V CDR1 and CDR2: KGHSH, LQKENI. The CDR3 runs 15 residues. This CDR3 is CASSTRDQPNTEAFF. The CDR3 DNA sequence: TGTGCCAGCTCTACTCGGGACCAGCCGAACACTGAAGCTTTCTTT.

This clone showed up just a few times. This may stem from a read error, because a much larger clone lies one nucleotide away. The CDR3 does not close with the conserved phenylalanine or tryptophan, likely indicating a read error. The J gene is TRBJ1-2, the V gene TRBV20-1; no clear D gene. CDR1 and CDR2 (germline): DFQATT, SNEGSKA (reference sequence). The CDR3 runs to 10 residues. Trimming shortened V by 0 bases and J by 10 bases, and 6 bases separated the two germline ends. The CDR3 protein is CSARDQDYTL. In DNA, the CDR3 is TGCAGTGCTAGAGATCAGGACTACACCCTC.

CDR3 sequence reads: CASSRAAGIRETQYF. DNA for the CDR3: TGTGCCAGCAGCCGGGCGGCGGGGATCCGGGAGACCCAGTACTTC. The chain employs TRBV11-3 and TRBJ2-5; a possible D gene is TRBD2 (6 bases). The V gene lost 5 bases and the J gene lost 5 bases, with 18 bases spanning the gap. The length of the CDR3 is 15 residues. Germline V gene lookup returns CDR1 SGHNT and CDR2 YENEEA.

In its sample, this clone was seen many times. V and J are TRBV6-1 and TRBJ2-5; TRBD1 or TRBD2 may be the D gene (5 bases each). V lost 7 bases and J 5 bases, leaving 17 bases between the germline ends. Germline V gene sequence: CDR1 MNHNS, CDR2 SASEGT. The CDR3 is made up of 14 amino acids. As DNA, the CDR3 is TGTGCCAGCAAAACGACAGTTTCGGGGGAGACCCAGTACTTC. This gives the protein CASKTTVSGETQYF.

This clone was seen repeatedly, ten times or more. CDR3 loop: CASSPDRRAFSNTIYF. The CDR3 bases are TGTGCCAGTAGTCCGGATCGGAGGGCTTTTTCAAACACCATATATTTT. This chain links TRBV19 with TRBJ1-3, with D uncertain. The CDR3 runs 16 residues. Trimming cost V 5 bases and J 6 bases, with 20 bases left between them. Germline V gene data show CDR1 as LNHDA and CDR2 as SQIVND (reference sequence).

This chain connects TRBV28 to TRBJ1-2; D is ambiguous. The CDR3 is 15 residues long. The V gene lost 7 bases and the J gene lost 4 bases, with 19 bases spanning the gap. The germline V gene has CDR1 MDHEN and CDR2 SYDVKM. CDR3 residues: CASTPPGRTFYGYTF. CDR3 DNA: TGTGCCAGCACCCCCCCCGGACGGACTTTCTATGGCTACACCTTC.